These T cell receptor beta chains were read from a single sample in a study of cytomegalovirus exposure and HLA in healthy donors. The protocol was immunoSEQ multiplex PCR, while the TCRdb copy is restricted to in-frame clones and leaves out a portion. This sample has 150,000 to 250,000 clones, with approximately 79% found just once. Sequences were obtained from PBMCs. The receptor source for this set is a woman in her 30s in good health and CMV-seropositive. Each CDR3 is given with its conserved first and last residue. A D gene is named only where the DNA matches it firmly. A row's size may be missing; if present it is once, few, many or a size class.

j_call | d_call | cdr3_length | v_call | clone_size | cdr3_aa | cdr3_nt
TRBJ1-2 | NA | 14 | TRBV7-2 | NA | CASSWGTRDYGYTF | TGTGCCAGCAGCTGGGGGACAAGGGACTATGGCTACACCTTC
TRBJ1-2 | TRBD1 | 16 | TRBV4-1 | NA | CASSQSPGQGLSGYTF | TGCGCCAGCAGCCAGTCACCGGGACAGGGTCTCTCCGGCTACACCTTC
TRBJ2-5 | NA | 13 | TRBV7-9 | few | CASSIRVQETQYF | TGTGCCAGCAGCATCCGGGTACAAGAGACCCAGTACTTC
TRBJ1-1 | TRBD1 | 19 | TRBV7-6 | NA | CASSLRTGLGLLMNTEAFF | TGTGCCAGCAGCTTACGGACAGGGTTGGGCCTGCTTATGAACACTGAAGCTTTCTTT
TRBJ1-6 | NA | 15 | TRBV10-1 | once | CASSDSSSYNSPLHF | TGCGCCAGCAGTGATTCGAGCTCCTATAATTCACCCCTCCACTTT
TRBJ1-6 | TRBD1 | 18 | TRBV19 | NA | CASSIWSGGSSYNSPLHF | TGTGCCAGTAGTATCTGGTCAGGGGGGAGCTCCTATAATTCACCCCTCCACTTT
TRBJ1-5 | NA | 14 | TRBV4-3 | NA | CASSPKLLNPHLHF | TGCGCCAGCAGCCCCAAGCTTCTGAACCCCCACCTGCATTTT
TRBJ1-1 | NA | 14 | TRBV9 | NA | CASSVSGVQTEAFF | TGTGCCAGCAGCGTATCAGGGGTCCAAACTGAAGCTTTCTTT
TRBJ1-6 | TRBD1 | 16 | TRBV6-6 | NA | CASSYSRTGGNSPLHF | TGTGCCAGCAGTTACTCCAGGACAGGGGGGAATTCACCCCTCCACTTT
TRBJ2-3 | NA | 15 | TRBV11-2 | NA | CASSLGGPLGDTQYF | TGTGCCAGCAGCCTAGGGGGGCCTCTCGGCGATACGCAGTATTTT
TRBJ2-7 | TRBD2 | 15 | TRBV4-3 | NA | CASSQDWLAGNEQYF | TGCGCCAGCAGCCAAGATTGGCTAGCGGGAAACGAGCAGTACTTC
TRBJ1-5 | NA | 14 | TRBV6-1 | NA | CASLHYSSNQPQHF | TGTGCCAGCTTGCACTACTCGAGCAATCAGCCCCAGCATTTT
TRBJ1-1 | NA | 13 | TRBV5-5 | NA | CASSLGLHTEAFF | TGTGCCAGCAGCTTGGGACTGCACACTGAAGCTTTCTTT
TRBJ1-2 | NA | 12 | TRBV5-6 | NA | CASSRRGGGYTF | TGTGCCAGCAGTCGCAGAGGGGGTGGCTACACCTTC
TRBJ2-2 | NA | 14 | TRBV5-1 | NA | CASSFSLNTGELFF | TGCGCCAGCAGCTTTTCATTGAACACCGGGGAGCTGTTTTTT
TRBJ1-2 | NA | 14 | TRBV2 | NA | CASSDRVFMSGYTF | TGTGCCAGCAGTGATCGGGTATTCATGAGTGGCTACACCTTC
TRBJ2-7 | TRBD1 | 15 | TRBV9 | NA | CASSVGTGVPYEQYF | TGTGCCAGCAGCGTCGGGACAGGGGTCCCCTACGAGCAGTACTTC
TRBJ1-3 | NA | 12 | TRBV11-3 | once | CASSSEGSTIYF | TGTGCCAGCAGCTCAGAAGGGAGCACCATATATTTT
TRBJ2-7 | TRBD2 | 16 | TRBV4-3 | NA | CASSPGTSGAMREQYF | TGCGCCAGCAGCCCTGGAACTAGCGGGGCCATGCGGGAGCAGTACTTC
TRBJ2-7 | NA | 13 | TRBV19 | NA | CASSQGGKDEQYF | TGTGCCAGTAGTCAGGGGGGTAAGGACGAGCAGTACTTC
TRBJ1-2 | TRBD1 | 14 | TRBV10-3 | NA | CAISVTGEDYGYTF | TGTGCCATCAGTGTGACAGGGGAGGACTATGGCTACACCTTC
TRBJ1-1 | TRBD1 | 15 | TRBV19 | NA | CASSMGNRGLAEAFF | TGTGCCAGTAGTATGGGGAACAGGGGATTAGCTGAAGCTTTCTTT
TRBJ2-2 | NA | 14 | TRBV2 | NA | CASRGNSNTGELFF | TGTGCCAGCAGGGGCAACAGTAACACCGGGGAGCTGTTTTTT
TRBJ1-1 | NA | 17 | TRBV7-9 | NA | CASSLGGGTAGGTEAFF | TGTGCCAGCAGCTTAGGGGGCGGAACAGCCGGGGGCACTGAAGCTTTCTTT
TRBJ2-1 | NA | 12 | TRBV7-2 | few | CASSATRNEQFF | TGTGCCAGCAGCGCCACTAGGAATGAGCAGTTCTTC
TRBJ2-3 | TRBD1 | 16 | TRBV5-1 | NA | CASSSRTGAGTDTQYF | TGCGCCAGCAGCTCGAGGACAGGGGCGGGCACAGATACGCAGTATTTT
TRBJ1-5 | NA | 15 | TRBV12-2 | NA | CASRLGQPVSSPQHF | TGTGCAAGTCGCTTAGGACAGCCGGTAAGTTCGCCCCAGCATTTT
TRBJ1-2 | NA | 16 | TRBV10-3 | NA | CAISARLDRNSYGYTF | TGTGCCATCAGTGCCCGCCTCGACAGGAATTCTTATGGCTACACCTTC
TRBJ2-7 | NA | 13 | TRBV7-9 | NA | CASSLPGDYEQYF | TGTGCCAGCAGCTTACCGGGGGACTACGAGCAGTACTTC
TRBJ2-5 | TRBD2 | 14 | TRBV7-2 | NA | CASSLGLALGAQYF | TGTGCCAGCAGCTTAGGACTAGCGCTGGGGGCCCAGTACTTC
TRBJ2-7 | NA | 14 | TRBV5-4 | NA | CASSFGSSTYEQYF | TGTGCCAGCAGCTTCGGGTCTTCAACCTACGAGCAGTACTTC
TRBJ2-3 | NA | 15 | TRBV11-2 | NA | CASSRQTDNTDTQYF | TGTGCCAGCAGCCGGCAAACGGACAACACAGATACGCAGTATTTT
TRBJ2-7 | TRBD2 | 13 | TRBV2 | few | CASSRGTSDEQYF | TGTGCCAGCAGCCGCGGGACTAGTGACGAGCAGTACTTC
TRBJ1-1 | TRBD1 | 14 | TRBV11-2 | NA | CASSSLRQGGKAFF | TGTGCCAGCAGCTCACTTAGACAGGGAGGAAAAGCTTTCTTT
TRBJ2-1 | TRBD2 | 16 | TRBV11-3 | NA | CASSLDLAGGDGEQFF | TGTGCCAGCAGCTTAGATTTAGCGGGAGGGGACGGTGAGCAGTTCTTC
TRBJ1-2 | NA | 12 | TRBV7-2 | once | CASSPQNYGYTF | TGTGCCAGCAGCCCCCAAAACTATGGCTACACCTTC
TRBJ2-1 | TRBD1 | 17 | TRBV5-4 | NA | CASSAGTGVGRANEQFF | TGTGCCAGCAGCGCCGGGACAGGGGTTGGACGAGCCAATGAGCAGTTCTTC
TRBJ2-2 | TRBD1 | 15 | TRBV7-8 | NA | CASSLRGSGTGELFF | TGTGCCAGCAGCCTCAGGGGGTCGGGCACCGGGGAGCTGTTTTTT
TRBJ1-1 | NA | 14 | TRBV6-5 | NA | CASSLIPGDTEAFF | TGTGCCAGCAGTTTAATCCCAGGGGACACTGAAGCTTTCTTT
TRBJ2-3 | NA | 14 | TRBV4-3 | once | CASSQDRSTDTQYF | TGCGCCAGCAGCCAAGACAGGAGCACAGATACGCAGTATTTT
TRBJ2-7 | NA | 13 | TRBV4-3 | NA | CASSQDRAHEQYF | TGCGCCAGCAGCCAAGACAGGGCTCACGAGCAGTACTTC
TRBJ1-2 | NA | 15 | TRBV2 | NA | CASNGRDAYLYGYTF | TGTGCCAGCAATGGGAGGGACGCTTATCTTTATGGCTACACCTTC
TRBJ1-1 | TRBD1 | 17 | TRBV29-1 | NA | CSVEDLGQTGLNTEAFF | TGCAGCGTTGAAGATTTGGGGCAGACAGGGCTGAACACTGAAGCTTTCTTT
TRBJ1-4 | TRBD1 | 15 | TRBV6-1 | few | CASSATTGDYEKLFF | TGTGCCAGCAGTGCAACGACAGGGGATTACGAAAAACTGTTTTTT
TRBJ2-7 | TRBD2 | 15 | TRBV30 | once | CAWSVAPSGTYEQYF | TGTGCCTGGAGTGTTGCCCCTAGCGGAACCTACGAGCAGTACTTC
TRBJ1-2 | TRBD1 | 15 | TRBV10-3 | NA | CAILQQGAVIYGYTF | TGTGCCATCTTACAGCAGGGGGCGGTGATTTATGGCTACACCTTC
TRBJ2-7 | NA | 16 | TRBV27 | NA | CASSYSTTPSTYEQYF | TGTGCCAGCAGTTATTCTACTACCCCTTCGACCTACGAGCAGTACTTC
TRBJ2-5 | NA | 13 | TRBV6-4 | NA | CASSVGPGETQYF | TGTGCCAGCAGTGTTGGCCCGGGAGAGACCCAGTACTTC
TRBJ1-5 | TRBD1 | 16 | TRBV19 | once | CASSRDREGGNQPQHF | TGTGCCAGTTCCCGGGACAGGGAAGGGGGCAATCAGCCCCAGCATTTT
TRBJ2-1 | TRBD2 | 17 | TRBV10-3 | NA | CAISGGLAVGLYNEQFF | TGTGCCATCAGTGGGGGACTAGCGGTGGGGTTATACAATGAGCAGTTCTTC
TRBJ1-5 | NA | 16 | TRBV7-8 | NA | CASSLAVGGVNQPQHF | TGTGCCAGCAGCTTAGCGGTGGGGGGGGTTAATCAGCCCCAGCATTTT
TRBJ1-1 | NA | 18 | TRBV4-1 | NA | CASSLQRFRGGWSTEAFF | TGCGCCAGCAGCCTACAAAGATTCCGCGGGGGATGGAGCACTGAAGCTTTCTTT
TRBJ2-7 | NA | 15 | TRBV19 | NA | CASSPRGSARYEQYF | TGTGCCAGTAGCCCTCGGGGGAGCGCTAGGTACGAGCAGTACTTC
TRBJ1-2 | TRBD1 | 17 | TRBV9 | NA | CASSNYGQDVGGLRYTF | TGTGCCAGCAGCAACTATGGACAGGACGTTGGTGGGCTTCGCTACACCTTC
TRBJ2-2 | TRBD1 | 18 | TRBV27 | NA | CASRPGQGTTWNTGELFF | TGTGCCAGCAGACCGGGACAGGGAACCACCTGGAACACCGGGGAGCTGTTTTTT
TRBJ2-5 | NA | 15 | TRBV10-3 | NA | CAISDLRQAKETQYF | TGTGCCATCAGTGACCTAAGACAGGCGAAAGAGACCCAGTACTTC
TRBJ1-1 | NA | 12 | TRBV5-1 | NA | CASTRDYTEAFF | TGCGCCAGCACGAGAGACTACACTGAAGCTTTCTTT
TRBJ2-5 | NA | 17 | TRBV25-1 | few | CASSATSGQGKQETQYF | TGTGCCAGCAGCGCCACGTCGGGGCAGGGGAAACAAGAGACCCAGTACTTC
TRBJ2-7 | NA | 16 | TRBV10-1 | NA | CASSESPAGGPDEQYF | TGCGCCAGCAGTGAGTCCCCTGCAGGGGGGCCTGACGAGCAGTACTTC
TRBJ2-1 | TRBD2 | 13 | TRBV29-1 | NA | CSVALARDNEQFF | TGCAGCGTTGCACTAGCGAGGGACAATGAGCAGTTCTTC